The 24 T cell receptor beta chains below all came from one sample that was sequenced in a study of blood T cell repertoires in COVID-19. Only in-frame clones appear in the TCRdb table, and some are missing; sequencing was by immunoSEQ multiplex PCR. The sample yields hundreds of thousands of clones, roughly 91% seen once. The sample comprised peripheral blood. The receptors here all came from a man in his forties with acute or convalescent COVID-19.

The J gene is TRBJ1-5, the V gene TRBV6-1, with unresolved D. Germline CDR1 is MNHNS and CDR2 is SASEGT. This CDR3 spans 13 amino acids. Trimming left V 2 bases short and J 5 bases short, with 7 bases between. CDR3 sequence reads: CASSEYVDQPQHF. CDR3 bases: TGTGCCAGCAGTGAATATGTCGATCAGCCCCAGCATTTT.

This clone was observed a handful of times. The chain has TRBV6-5 and TRBJ2-7, with 8 bases matching TRBD1. After removal of 10 bases from V and 2 bases from J, the junction contained 10 bases not matched to a gene. The germline V gene encodes CDR1 MNHEY and CDR2 SVGAGI. The CDR3 sequence is 14 residues long. The CDR3 bases are TGTGCCACCACCCATACAGGGGGGCCCTACGAGCAGTACTTC. Translated, it gives CATTHTGGPYEQYF.

Only one count was recorded for this clone. The CDR3 is CASSVGQVYYGYTF. The DNA for the CDR3 is TGTGCCAGCAGCGTCGGACAGGTCTACTATGGCTACACCTTC. J is TRBJ1-2 and V is TRBV9, with 7 bases matching TRBD1. This CDR3 has 14 residues. Unmatched junction bases numbered 4, after V lost 2 bases and J lost 3 bases. CDR1 SGDLS and CDR2 YYNGEE come from the germline V gene.

The chain employs TRBV19 and TRBJ2-3, with D maybe TRBD1 (5 bases). Germline CDR1 is LNHDA and CDR2 is SQIVND (reference sequence). Trimming took off 6 bases at V and 2 bases at J, with 12 bases between the two ends. The CDR3 extends over 14 amino acids. CDR3 region: CASSSQVYTDTQYF. For the CDR3, the DNA is TGTGCCAGTAGCTCACAGGTTTACACAGATACGCAGTATTTT.

The chain has TRBV6-5 and TRBJ1-1, with 7 bases matching TRBD1. With V trimmed by 8 bases and J by 1 base, 4 bases remained unmatched. CDR3 length: 13 amino acids. Germline V gene sequence: CDR1 MNHEY, CDR2 SVGAGI. The CDR3 region is CASGDRANTEAFF. As DNA, the CDR3 is TGTGCCAGCGGAGACAGGGCGAACACTGAAGCTTTCTTT.

This CDR3 is CASSQDGGRQNSPLHF. CDR3 coding DNA: TGTGCCAGCAGCCAAGATGGAGGCAGGCAAAATTCACCCCTCCACTTT. This rearrangement joins TRBV3-1 (or the pseudogene TRBV3-2) to TRBJ1-6, with D unresolved. This CDR3 comprises 16 residues. The V end was cut by 0 bases, the J end by 7 bases, with 13 bases between. CDR1 and CDR2 from the germline V gene are LGHDT and YNNKEL (reference sequence).

The J gene is TRBJ1-6, the V gene TRBV9; D call uncertain. This CDR3 is 15 amino acids long. V shed 0 bases and J shed 9 bases, with 13 bases lying between them. Germline assignment: CDR1 SGDLS and CDR2 YYNGEE. CDR3 loop: CASSVVAGLGSPLHF. The CDR3 nucleotides read TGTGCCAGCAGCGTAGTGGCAGGACTAGGTTCACCCCTCCACTTT.

In its sample, this clone was seen a few times. This sequence joins TRBV7-3 and TRBJ2-1, with D maybe TRBD1 (5 bases). The CDR3 covers 13 residues. The V gene lost 5 bases and the J gene lost 6 bases, with 11 bases spanning the gap. Germline loops: CDR1 SGHTA, CDR2 FQGTGA. CDR3 coding DNA: TGTGCCAGCAGCGCAGGGAATATCAATGAGCAGTTCTTC. It yields the protein CASSAGNINEQFF.

The V and J genes are TRBV7-2 and TRBJ1-2; TRBD1 aligns across 8 bases. With 5 bases clipped from V and 8 bases from J, the junction kept 7 bases outside the gene matches. This CDR3 is built from 13 residues. Germline V gives CDR1 SGHTA, CDR2 FQGNSA. CDR3 sequence (DNA): TGTGCCAGCAGCCCGGACAGGGTGGGCGGCTACACCTTC. Translated: CASSPDRVGGYTF. Looking up the rest from reference TRBV7-2 and TRBJ1-2 gives the full variable domain: GAGVSQSPSNKVTEKGKDVELRCDPISGHTALYWYRQSLGQGLEFLIYFQGNSAPDKSGLPSDRFSAERTGGSVSTLTIQRTQQEDSAVYLCASSPDRVGGYTFGSGTRLTVV.

V is TRBV18 and J is TRBJ1-2; maybe TRBD1 (6 bases). CDR3 size: 15 residues. Between the trimmed V and J ends, which lost 2 bases and 5 bases, there was a span of 15 bases. Germline CDR1 is KGHSH and CDR2 is LQKENI. CDR3 sequence reads: CASSPDRSLSYGYTF. The DNA for the CDR3 is TGTGCCAGCTCACCAGACAGGAGCCTCTCTTATGGCTACACCTTC.

As to this clone: The junction departs from the called germline gene at one end, perhaps through a read error. The V gene is TRBV5-1, the J gene TRBJ2-4; maybe TRBD1 (7 bases). The germline V gene encodes CDR1 SGHRS and CDR2 YFSETQ. The CDR3 is 11 amino acids. CDR3: CASSSGGIRYF. The CDR3, as DNA: TGCGCCAGCAGCTCAGGGGGGATTCGGTACTTC.

V and J are TRBV5-5 and TRBJ2-7; D gene ambiguous. Trimming cost V 2 bases and J 3 bases, with 3 bases left between them. Germline V gives CDR1 SGHKS, CDR2 YYEKEE (reference sequence). CDR3 length equals 11 residues. CDR3 protein: CASSFYYEQYF. The DNA for the CDR3 is TGTGCCAGCAGCTTTTACTACGAGCAGTACTTC. Complete variable domain (other parts from reference TRBV5-5 and TRBJ2-7): DAGVTQSPTHLIKTRGQQVTLRCSPISGHKSVSWYQQVLGQGPQFIFQYYEKEERGRGNFPDRFSARQFPNYSSELNVNALLLGDSALYLCASSFYYEQYFGPGTRLTVT.

The V call is TRBV4-1, the J call TRBJ2-3; perhaps TRBD2 as D (6 bases). Trimming stripped 1 base from V and 2 bases from J, with 13 bases between. Germline V gene data show CDR1 as MGHRA and CDR2 as YSYEKL. The CDR3 has 16 residues. The CDR3, as DNA: TGCGCCAGCAGCCAAGGGGTGGCGGGGTTCACAGATACGCAGTATTTT. Its translation: CASSQGVAGFTDTQYF.

This chain connects TRBV3-1 (or the pseudogene TRBV3-2) to TRBJ1-1, with D perhaps TRBD1 (5 bases). The CDR3 loop spans 16 amino acids. V lost 0 bases to trimming and J lost 1 base, with 12 bases between them. CDR1 LGHDT and CDR2 YNNKEL come from the germline V gene (reference sequence). CDR3 sequence: CASSQDGAGRNTEAFF. As DNA, the CDR3 is TGTGCCAGCAGCCAAGATGGGGCAGGGCGGAACACTGAAGCTTTCTTT.

The rearrangement uses TRBV7-3 and TRBJ2-7, with TRBD2 as a possible D gene (7 bases). The germline CDR1 and CDR2 sequences are SGHTA and FQGTGA. V was clipped by 5 bases and J by 6 bases, with 20 bases between them. The CDR3 runs to 15 residues. CDR3 protein: CASSPQGGGYGEQYF. The CDR3 coding sequence is TGTGCCAGCAGCCCGCAAGGGGGGGGTTATGGCGAGCAGTACTTC.

V is TRBV5-1 and J is TRBJ1-1; D may be TRBD1 (5 bases). This CDR3 has 13 amino acids. Between the trimmed V and J ends, which lost 0 bases and 8 bases, there was a span of 11 bases. Germline V lookup: CDR1 SGHRS, CDR2 YFSETQ. CDR3 protein: CASSLDQGLEAFF. The DNA of the CDR3 is TGCGCCAGCAGCTTGGATCAGGGCCTGGAAGCTTTCTTT.

The chain joins TRBV25-1 to TRBJ1-1; maybe TRBD1 (6 bases). The germline V gene has CDR1 MGHDK and CDR2 SYGVNS. Trimming cost V 3 bases and J 1 base, with 9 bases left between them. This CDR3 has 14 amino acids. The CDR3, as DNA: TGTGCCAGCAGTGATACAGGGAGGAACACTGAAGCTTTCTTT. The encoded protein is CASSDTGRNTEAFF.

V usage is TRBV2 and J usage is TRBJ1-4; 10 nucleotides agree with TRBD1. The CDR3 is 16 amino acids. CDR1 is SNHLY, CDR2 FYNNEI, per germline. Trimming cost V 5 bases and J 5 bases; bases outside gene matches: 8. The CDR3 protein is CASSTRTGGQNEKLFF. The DNA of the CDR3 is TGTGCCAGCAGTACCCGGACAGGGGGACAGAATGAAAAACTGTTTTTT.

This rearrangement joins TRBV3-1 (or the pseudogene TRBV3-2) to TRBJ2-1; TRBD1 matches at 9 bases. There are 13 residues in the CDR3. The J segment lost 6 bases and the V segment lost 4 bases, leaving 1 base of the junction unmatched. Per germline, CDR1 LGHDT and CDR2 YNNKEL (reference sequence). The CDR3 spells CASSLQGANEQFF. The DNA for the CDR3 is TGTGCCAGCAGCCTACAGGGGGCCAATGAGCAGTTCTTC.

The chain uses TRBV14 and TRBJ2-3; D remains ambiguous. This CDR3 has 16 residues. V lost 1 base, J lost 0 bases, and 11 bases lay in between. The germline CDR1 and CDR2 sequences are SGHDN and FVKESK. The DNA of the CDR3 is TGTGCCAGCAGCCAAGCTCTCGGTTCTAGCACAGATACGCAGTATTTT. This codes for CASSQALGSSTDTQYF.

The CDR3 is CASSPRGQPFTEAFF. Here the CDR3 DNA reads TGTGCCAGCAGCCCTCGCGGACAGCCTTTCACTGAAGCTTTCTTT. This sequence joins TRBV9 and TRBJ1-1; maybe TRBD1 (6 bases). The CDR3 extends over 15 amino acids. Trimming shortened V by 4 bases and J by 4 bases, and 17 bases separated the two germline ends. Germline loops: CDR1 SGDLS, CDR2 YYNGEE. The complete variable domain, with remaining parts taken from reference TRBV9 and TRBJ1-1, reads DSGVTQTPKHLITATGQRVTLRCSPRSGDLSVYWYQQSLDQGLQFLIQYYNGEERAKGNILERFSAQQFPDLHSELNLSSLELGDSALYFCASSPRGQPFTEAFFGQGTRLTVV.

The chain uses TRBV19 and TRBJ1-1, with D possibly matching TRBD1 (6 bases). CDR1 and CDR2 from the germline V gene are LNHDA and SQIVND (reference sequence). V gave up 2 bases and J gave up 2 bases, with 9 bases separating them. This CDR3 is built from 14 residues. CDR3 nucleotide sequence: TGTGCCAGTAGTATACAGGGGATAAACACTGAAGCTTTCTTT. Translated: CASSIQGINTEAFF.

The genes are TRBV11-1 and TRBJ1-2, with 12 bases matching TRBD1. The CDR3 length is 15 residues. V shed 5 bases and J 4 bases; nucleotides not matched to a gene: 5. Germline V gene data show CDR1 as SGHAT and CDR2 as FQDESV (reference sequence). CDR3 bases: TGTGCCAGCAGCCGGGACAGGGGGCATGGCTATGGCTACACCTTC. Translated: CASSRDRGHGYGYTF.

This clone was recorded a few times. In DNA, the CDR3 is TGTGCCAGCAGTTTGGGGGCGAGCGGCTACACCTTC. Protein sequence: CASSLGASGYTF. The V call is TRBV12-3 or TRBV12-4, the J call TRBJ1-2; a possible D gene is TRBD1 (6 bases). Trimming pared 3 bases from V and 8 bases from J, leaving 10 bases between. The CDR3 spans 12 residues.